The 28 T cell receptor beta chains below all came from one sample that was sequenced in a study of T cells in Graves' hyperthyroidism and ophthalmopathy. Amplified TCR beta CDR3 regions came from RNA transcripts. Using the HTBI primer set, a first-round RT-PCR was run on the TCR CDR3. TCRdb ran MiXCR on the multiplex PCR reads and lists one entry per CDR3 protein. The table lists roughly 100,000 distinct CDR3 sequences, 45% to 50% of them singletons. Material for sequencing was blood. These receptors all come from a middle-aged man with Graves' hyperthyroidism.

This clonotype was picked up many times. This chain uses TRBV20-1 with TRBJ1-1, with 7 bases aligning to TRBD1. The germline CDR1 and CDR2 sequences are DFQATT and SNEGSKA (reference sequence). The ends lost 2 bases at V and 1 base at J; junction bases unmatched: 1. This CDR3 region has 13 residues. As DNA, the CDR3 is TGCAGTGCTAGAACAGGGGCGAACACTGAAGCTTTCTTT. It translates to CSARTGANTEAFF.

This clonotype has a count of ten or more. The rearrangement joins TRBV7-2 to TRBJ2-7, with 12 nucleotides matching TRBD2. Germline V gene data show CDR1 as SGHTA and CDR2 as FQGNSA. The CDR3 totals 15 residues. The junction had 5 bases not matched to a gene; V was cut back by 6 bases and J by 2 bases. The CDR3 nucleotides are TGTGCCAGCAGACCACCTAGCGGGAGGGCCTACGAGCAGTACTTC. Its translation is CASRPPSGRAYEQYF. The complete variable domain, with remaining parts taken from reference TRBV7-2 and TRBJ2-7, reads GAGVSQSPSNKVTEKGKDVELRCDPISGHTALYWYRQSLGQGLEFLIYFQGNSAPDKSGLPSDRFSAERTGGSVSTLTIQRTQQEDSAVYLCASRPPSGRAYEQYFGPGTRLTVT.

In its sample, this clonotype was seen many times. The chain has TRBV5-4 and TRBJ2-1; TRBD2 matches 7 bases. In germline, CDR1 is SGHNT, CDR2 YYREEE (reference sequence). V shed 5 bases, J shed 7 bases, and the junction held 12 bases outside the gene matches. The CDR3 totals 15 residues. DNA of the CDR3: TGTGCCAGCAGATCAGCTAGCGGAGCTAGAAATGAGCAGTTCTTC. It specifies CASRSASGARNEQFF.

This clonotype was observed many times. This sequence joins TRBV20-1 and TRBJ2-3; D is possibly TRBD1 or TRBD2 (5 bases each). There are 14 residues in the CDR3. Germline V gene data show CDR1 as DFQATT and CDR2 as SNEGSKA (reference sequence). CDR3 DNA: TGCGGGGGTACGGACGGCCTCGGGGCAGATACGCAGTATTTT. It is translated as CGGTDGLGADTQYF.

A remark on this clonotype: The junction differs from germline at one of its ends, possibly a read error. The genes are TRBV20-1 and TRBJ2-7; TRBD2 might be the D (5 bases). Per the germline V gene, CDR1 is DFQATT and CDR2 is SNEGSKA (reference sequence). The CDR3 spans 16 residues. CDR3 in amino acids: CSARDGEADSTETQYF. The CDR3, as DNA: TGCAGTGCTAGAGATGGTGAAGCGGATAGCACAGAGACGCAGTATTTC.

This clonotype came up many times. Germline and junction disagree at one end, which may indicate a read error. The CDR3 DNA reads TGTGCCAGCAGCCTAGCGGGAGGGTTATACGAGCAGTACTTC. This translates into CASSLAGGLYEQYF. The chain recombines TRBV7-9 with TRBJ2-7, with 12 positions matching TRBD2. The CDR3 is 14 residues long. Germline CDR1 is SEHNR and CDR2 is FQNEAQ (reference sequence).

This clonotype was seen a few times. The chain couples TRBV30 to TRBJ2-7, with D perhaps matching TRBD2 (5 bases). The germline V and J ends were trimmed by 0 bases and 7 bases, with 10 bases remaining between them. The CDR3 is 12 amino acids. Germline CDR1 and CDR2: GTSNPN and SVGIG (reference sequence). Written as DNA, the CDR3 is TGTGCCTGGAGTGTATACGGGGTTGAGCAGTACTTC. It specifies CAWSVYGVEQYF. Full variable domain (remainder filled in from reference TRBV30 and TRBJ2-7): SQTIHQWPATLVQPVGSPLSLECTVEGTSNPNLYWYRQAAGRGLQLLFYSVGIGQISSEVPQNLSASRPQDRQFILSSKKLLLSDSGFYLCAWSVYGVEQYFGPGTRLTVT.

The sample holds one count of this clonotype. The CDR3 end shows no conserved phenylalanine or tryptophan, and so a read error is likely. Because the CDR3's place on the DNA is in doubt, the DNA is left out and the CDR3 is given as listed by TCRdb. This chain connects TRBV15 to TRBJ2-3; whether TRBD1, the table's D call, matches the DNA was not checked. Germline CDR1 LNHNV, CDR2 YYDKDF (reference sequence). The CDR3 length is 15 residues, termini included. This CDR3 reads CATSRAGGRHRYAVV.

The table lists this clonotype with a count of one. The gene calls are TRBV13 and TRBJ2-7; 7 positions match TRBD2. CDR1 is PRHDT and CDR2 is FYEKMQ in the germline V gene (reference sequence). Germline trimming cut 5 bases from V and 2 bases from J; bases unmatched to any gene: 9. The CDR3 runs 15 residues. CDR3 DNA sequence: TGTGCCAGCAGCCCTCCCGGGAGCGGGACCTACGAGCAGTACTTC. It is translated as CASSPPGSGTYEQYF.

On this clonotype: At one of its ends the junction is not consistent with the germline gene, which may arise from a read error. The CDR3 spells CTSSIGQGGVGELFF. CDR3 bases: TGTACCAGTAGTATCGGACAGGGGGGTGTCGGGGAGCTGTTTTTT. The rearrangement links TRBV19 to TRBJ2-2, with 10 bases aligning to TRBD1. This CDR3 has 15 residues. The germline V gene has CDR1 LNHDA and CDR2 SQIVND (reference sequence).

Regarding this clonotype: The conserved final phenylalanine or tryptophan is absent from the CDR3, which likely points to a read error. The chain employs TRBV9 and TRBJ2-1, with 7 bases matching TRBD1. V lost 4 bases, J lost 5 bases, and 6 bases stayed unmatched. The CDR3 runs to 14 residues. Germline V gene sequence: CDR1 SGDLS, CDR2 YYNGEE. This CDR3 reads CASSLSTGNNEQFL. The CDR3 DNA sequence: TGTGCCAGCAGCCTTTCGACAGGGAACAATGAGCAGTTCCTC.

This clonotype was detected ten times or more. This CDR3 reads CASRRGYGYTF. The CDR3 DNA reads TGTGCCAGCAGAAGGGGCTATGGCTACACCTTC. V usage is TRBV28 and J usage is TRBJ1-2, with D possibly TRBD1 on 5 matching bases. Germline CDR1 reads MDHEN; CDR2 reads SYDVKM. This CDR3 region has 11 residues. The V and J ends lost 6 bases and 4 bases respectively, with 6 bases between them.

This clonotype has more than one count but fewer than ten. A clone one base away is much larger, so this may be a read error. J is TRBJ1-2 and V is TRBV11-2; maybe TRBD1 (5 bases). Deletions cut 1 base from V and 8 bases from J, with 20 bases between. The CDR3 is made up of 16 amino acids. CDR1 and CDR2 (germline): SGHAT, FQNNGV. The CDR3 reads CASSLGGLPYSEGYTF. CDR3 DNA: TGTGCCAGCAGCTTAGGGGGACTGCCCTATTCGGAGGGCTACACCTTC.

This clonotype appeared many times. This sequence joins TRBV5-1 and TRBJ2-1, with 8 bases aligning to TRBD2. This CDR3 has 16 residues. The V gene's germline CDR1 is SGHRS and CDR2 YFSETQ. V lost 0 bases, J lost 3 bases, and 5 bases stayed unmatched. CDR3 DNA sequence: TGCGCCAGCAGCTTGGCTCCCGGGGGGGACTACAATGAGCAGTTCTTC. Its protein is CASSLAPGGDYNEQFF. The full variable domain, in which reference TRBV5-1 and TRBJ2-1 provide the parts outside the CDR3, is KAGVTQTPRYLIKTRGQQVTLSCSPISGHRSVSWYQQTPGQGLQFLFEYFSETQRNKGNFPGRFSGRQFSNSRSEMNVSTLELGDSALYLCASSLAPGGDYNEQFFGPGTRLTVL.

Details on this clonotype: A read error may produce the germline difference seen at one junction end. The chain recombines TRBV7-2 with TRBJ2-5, with D perhaps given as TRBD1 or TRBD2 (5 bases each). Germline V gene data show CDR1 as SGHTA and CDR2 as FQGNSA. The CDR3 spans 12 residues. The DNA for the CDR3 is TGTGCCGGCAGCTTAGTGGGGACCACCCAGTACTTC. This codes for CAGSLVGTTQYF.

With respect to this clonotype: A junction boundary mismatches the germline segment, possibly from a read error. V gene TRBV28 combines with J gene TRBJ2-2; D is unclear. The CDR3 has 17 amino acids. Germline V gene data show CDR1 as MDHEN and CDR2 as SYDVKM. CDR3 loop: CAGSSDRGTVNTGELFF. The CDR3 region has the DNA TGTGCCGGCAGTTCCGATCGAGGTACGGTGAACACCGGGGAGCTGTTTTTT.

This clonotype was picked up many times. The chain has TRBV19 and TRBJ2-7, with TRBD1 matching 8 bases. In germline, CDR1 is LNHDA, CDR2 SQIVND (reference sequence). The junction had 5 bases not matched to a gene; V was cut back by 8 bases and J by 2 bases. This CDR3 comprises 13 residues. The CDR3 spells CASGTGRTYEQYF. The CDR3 DNA follows: TGTGCCAGTGGGACAGGACGGACCTACGAGCAGTACTTC.

Ten or more counts support this clonotype. The chain uses TRBV7-6 and TRBJ2-7; tentative D call: TRBD1 (6 bases). This CDR3 spans 13 amino acids. The V and J ends lost 5 bases and 4 bases respectively, with 12 bases between them. CDR1 is SGHVS, CDR2 FNYEAQ, per germline. The CDR3 coding sequence is TGTGCCAGCAGCATCGCACAGGGTTACGAGCAGTACTTC. This codes for CASSIAQGYEQYF.

There are many counts of this clonotype. The chain employs TRBV20-1 and TRBJ2-3; D remains unclear. The CDR3 contains 12 residues. CDR1 DFQATT and CDR2 SNEGSKA come from the germline V gene (reference sequence). V gave up 3 bases and J gave up 0 bases, with 4 bases separating them. In DNA, the CDR3 is TGCAGTGCTAGGGTTAGCACAGATACGCAGTATTTT. Translating gives CSARVSTDTQYF.

This clonotype has ten or more counts. V usage is TRBV11-1 and J usage is TRBJ1-1, with 10 bases that match TRBD1. V lost 4 bases and J lost 3; bases outside the gene matches: 11. Germline-derived CDR1 and CDR2 are SGHAT and FQDESV (reference sequence). The CDR3 has 17 amino acids. CDR3 amino acids: CASSSGQGGKEDTEAFF. Here the CDR3 DNA reads TGTGCCAGCAGCTCTGGACAGGGGGGAAAAGAAGACACTGAAGCTTTCTTT.

This clonotype has a count of ten or more. The chain joins TRBV7-9 to TRBJ1-1, with TRBD1 matching over 8 bases. From germline, CDR1 is SEHNR and CDR2 FQNEAQ (reference sequence). This CDR3 is built from 15 residues. The J segment lost 6 bases and the V segment lost 5 bases, leaving 11 bases of the junction unmatched. The CDR3 loop reads CASSPRTGLIAEAFF. The CDR3 nucleotides read TGTGCCAGCAGCCCTAGGACAGGGCTGATCGCTGAAGCTTTCTTT.

The table lists this clonotype with a few counts. This chain links TRBV28 with TRBJ1-2; D call uncertain. The CDR3 loop spans 15 amino acids. Germline V gives CDR1 MDHEN, CDR2 SYDVKM. V was clipped by 4 bases and J by 2 bases, with 14 bases between them. The CDR3 DNA reads as TGTGCCAGCAGTTCACGACAAGTTAGGAACTATGGCTACACCTTC. Its protein is CASSSRQVRNYGYTF.

This clonotype was counted at least ten times. This chain uses TRBV4-2 with TRBJ1-5, with D perhaps TRBD1 (5 bases). This CDR3 region has 14 residues. The V end was cut by 3 bases, the J end by 8 bases, with 14 bases between. CDR1 is LGHNA and CDR2 is YNFKEQ in the germline V gene. CDR3 amino acids: CASSHGQPREPQHF. DNA for the CDR3: TGTGCCAGCAGCCACGGACAACCTCGGGAGCCCCAGCATTTT.

At least ten counts were recorded for this clonotype. This chain links TRBV11-2 with TRBJ1-6; 7 bases are shared with TRBD1. CDR3 length: 15 amino acids. Per germline, CDR1 SGHAT and CDR2 FQNNGV. The junction had 6 bases not matched to a gene; V was cut back by 4 bases and J by 6 bases. CDR3: CASSSGQILNSPLHF. For the CDR3, the DNA is TGTGCCAGCAGCTCGGGACAGATACTTAATTCACCCCTCCACTTT.

As to this clonotype: The CDR3 ends on some other residue instead of the conserved phenylalanine or tryptophan, so this is likely a read error. This sequence joins TRBV6-5 and TRBJ1-1; the match to TRBD1 covers 8 bases. This CDR3 is 15 amino acids long. Germline loops: CDR1 MNHEY, CDR2 SVGAGI. V was pared by 0 bases and J by 0 bases, with 0 bases of the junction left unmatched. The CDR3 region has the DNA TGTGCCAGCAGTTACTCACAGGGGGTGAACACTGAAGCTTTCTTG. It yields the protein CASSYSQGVNTEAFL.

This clonotype has only a few counts. A read error may be the cause here, since a much bigger clone is one base away. The V and J genes are TRBV30 and TRBJ2-5, with 7 bases fitting TRBD1. Germline assignment: CDR1 GTSNPN and CDR2 SVGIG (reference sequence). This CDR3 comprises 13 residues. The CDR3 protein is CAWSVWGTEAQYF. The CDR3 coding sequence is TGTGCCTGGAGTGTTTGGGGGACAGAGGCCCAGTACTTC.

This clonotype was picked up many times. The V gene is TRBV5-5, the J gene TRBJ1-5, with 7 bases fitting TRBD1. The V gene end was trimmed by 0 bases and the J gene end by 3 bases; junction bases not matched to a gene: 9. This CDR3 region has 17 residues. The germline gives CDR1 SGHKS, CDR2 YYEKEE (reference sequence). The CDR3 is CASSLVSSGGNNQPQHF. The DNA for the CDR3 is TGTGCCAGCAGCTTGGTTTCTTCAGGGGGAAACAATCAGCCCCAGCATTTT.

There are many counts of this clonotype. The V call is TRBV5-5, the J call TRBJ1-2, with D maybe TRBD1 (6 bases). The length of the CDR3 is 13 residues. V was pared by 4 bases and J by 2 bases, with 9 bases between. Looked up from germline, CDR1 is SGHKS and CDR2 is YYEKEE (reference sequence). The chain's CDR3 is CASSPGTNYGYTF. The CDR3 region has the DNA TGTGCCAGCAGCCCGGGGACAAACTATGGCTACACCTTC.